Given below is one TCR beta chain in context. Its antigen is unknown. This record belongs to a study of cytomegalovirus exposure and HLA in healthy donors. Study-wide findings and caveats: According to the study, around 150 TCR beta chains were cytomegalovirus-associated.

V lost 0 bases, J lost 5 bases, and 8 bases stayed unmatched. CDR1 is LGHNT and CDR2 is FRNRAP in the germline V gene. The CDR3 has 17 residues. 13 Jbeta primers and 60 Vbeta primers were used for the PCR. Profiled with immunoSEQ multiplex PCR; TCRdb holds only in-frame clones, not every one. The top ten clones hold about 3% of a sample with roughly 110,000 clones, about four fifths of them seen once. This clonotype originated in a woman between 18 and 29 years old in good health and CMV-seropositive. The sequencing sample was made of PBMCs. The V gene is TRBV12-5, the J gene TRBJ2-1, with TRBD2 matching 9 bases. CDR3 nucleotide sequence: TGTGCTAGTGGTTTGGTAGTTACGGCGGGAGGGAACAATGAGCAGTTCTTC. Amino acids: CASGLVVTAGGNNEQFF.